The 5 T cell receptor beta chains given below trace back to one sample, sequenced in a study of T cell responses to AZD1222 COVID-19 vaccine. Sequencing was performed with immunoSEQ multiplex PCR; in TCRdb, only in-frame clones are kept and a portion is missing. The sample includes 90,000 to 150,000 clones, about 90% of them seen just once. Source: peripheral blood, taken 28 days after the second AZD1222 dose. The receptors derive from an adult who received the AZD1222 COVID-19 vaccine.

The rearrangement links TRBV4-2 to TRBJ2-7, with D perhaps matching TRBD2 (5 bases). Germline V gene data show CDR1 as LGHNA and CDR2 as YNFKEQ. V was clipped by 0 bases and J by 0 bases, with 18 bases between them. The CDR3 is 18 amino acids. CDR3 residues: CASSQDRGAILSSYEQYF. The CDR3 DNA reads TGTGCCAGCAGCCAAGATCGGGGTGCGATCTTAAGCTCCTACGAGCAGTACTTC.

CDR3 nucleotides: TGTGCCAGCAGTTATTTGGGACAGCTGAACACTGAAGCTTTCTTT. Translation: CASSYLGQLNTEAFF. The chain recombines TRBV27 with TRBJ1-1, with 7 nucleotides matching TRBD1. The CDR3 runs to 15 residues. CDR1 MNHEY and CDR2 SMNVEV come from the germline V gene (reference sequence). The J segment lost 0 bases and the V segment lost 4 bases, leaving 5 bases of the junction unmatched.

This clone showed up just a few times. J is TRBJ1-1 and V is TRBV12-3 or TRBV12-4; weak D call: TRBD1 (6 bases). The CDR3 is 13 amino acids. The V gene lost 2 bases and the J gene lost 3 bases, with 7 bases spanning the gap. The CDR3 reads CASSLRGDTEAFF. Here the CDR3 DNA reads TGTGCCAGCAGTTTAAGGGGGGACACTGAAGCTTTCTTT.

This clone appeared a single time. V usage is TRBV3-1 (or the pseudogene TRBV3-2) and J usage is TRBJ2-2, with TRBD2 as a possible D gene (6 bases). CDR1 and CDR2 (germline): LGHDT, YNNKEL (reference sequence). The CDR3 covers 16 residues. V shed 0 bases and J shed 0 bases, with 8 bases lying between them. The CDR3 DNA reads TGTGCCAGCAGCCAAGAGGGCGGGACGAACACCGGGGAGCTGTTTTTT. This translates into CASSQEGGTNTGELFF.

The J gene is TRBJ2-7, the V gene TRBV18; D is unclear. With 2 bases removed from V and 5 bases from J, the gap between germline ends came to 10 bases. From germline, CDR1 is KGHSH and CDR2 LQKENI. The CDR3 has 13 residues. The CDR3 protein is CASSPSQANEQYF. CDR3 DNA sequence: TGTGCCAGCTCACCAAGCCAGGCAAACGAGCAGTACTTC.